The 18 T cell receptor beta chains below were found in one sample sequenced in a study of monozygotic twins with inflammatory bowel disease. TCRdb reprocessed the 5' RACE reads and stores each CDR3 protein as one record, lacking DNA. In all, the sample yields around 140,000 distinct CDR3 sequences. Sequencing was carried out using blood. These receptor sequences come from a human donor with ulcerative colitis or Crohn's disease, or a healthy co-twin of an affected twin (not recorded which).

The V call is TRBV5-6, the J call TRBJ2-3; the TCRdb call, TRBD1, lacks DNA for checking. CDR3 size: 15 residues. Looked up from germline, CDR1 is SGHDT and CDR2 is YYEEEE. The CDR3 region is CASLRQGAFTDTQYF. Complete variable domain (other parts from reference TRBV5-6 and TRBJ2-3): DAGVTQSPTHLIKTRGQQVTLRCSPKSGHDTVSWYQQALGQGPQFIFQYYEEEERQRGNFPDRFSGHQFPNYSSELNVNALLLGDSALYLCASLRQGAFTDTQYFGPGTRLTVL.

The chain recombines TRBV28 with TRBJ1-2; no DNA is available, so the TRBD1 call from TCRdb remains unchecked. The CDR3 loop spans 17 amino acids. Germline lookup yields CDR1 MDHEN and CDR2 SYDVKM. The CDR3 region is CASSLPDGGRITDGYTF.

The rearrangement links TRBV7-2 to TRBJ1-6; the TCRdb D gene call, TRBD1, has no DNA to confirm it. Germline CDR1 reads SGHTA; CDR2 reads FQGNSA. CDR3 length equals 15 residues. This chain's CDR3 is CASSPRGRRGSPLHF. The complete variable domain, with remaining parts taken from reference TRBV7-2 and TRBJ1-6, reads GAGVSQSPSNKVTEKGKDVELRCDPISGHTALYWYRQSLGQGLEFLIYFQGNSAPDKSGLPSDRFSAERTGGSVSTLTIQRTQQEDSAVYLCASSPRGRRGSPLHFGNGTRLTVT.

This chain links TRBV18 with TRBJ2-1; TCRdb returns TRBD1, unconfirmable since there is no DNA. The CDR3 is 14 amino acids. Germline V gene lookup returns CDR1 KGHSH and CDR2 LQKENI. The CDR3 here is CASSPLLGDNEQFF.

CDR3 residues: CATSRDIQFQETQYF. This rearrangement joins TRBV15 to TRBJ2-5. Germline CDR1 is LNHNV and CDR2 is YYDKDF (reference sequence). The CDR3 length is 15 residues.

The chain carries TRBV30 and TRBJ2-3. Germline CDR1 and CDR2: GTSNPN and SVGIG (reference sequence). This CDR3 region has 12 residues. This CDR3 reads CAWMLTADTQYF.

This chain connects TRBV5-5 to TRBJ2-5; TCRdb selects TRBD2, and the lack of DNA leaves this call unchecked. Germline V gene sequence: CDR1 SGHKS, CDR2 YYEKEE (reference sequence). The CDR3 runs 14 residues. CDR3 region: CASSLDEGWETQYF.

The rearrangement uses TRBV19 and TRBJ2-6. Germline lookup yields CDR1 LNHDA and CDR2 SQIVND (reference sequence). This CDR3 spans 14 amino acids. The CDR3 sequence: CASSTQSGANVLTF.

The chain combines TRBV7-9 with TRBJ2-1. The CDR3 is 14 amino acids. Per the germline V gene, CDR1 is SEHNR and CDR2 is FQNEAQ (reference sequence). The CDR3 loop is CASSLDGSYNEQFF. Variable domain in full (rest from reference TRBV7-9 and TRBJ2-1): DTGVSQNPRHKITKRGQNVTFRCDPISEHNRLYWYRQTLGQGPEFLTYFQNEAQLEKSRLLSDRFSAERPKGSFSTLEIQRTEQGDSAMYLCASSLDGSYNEQFFGPGTRLTVL.

This chain connects TRBV29-1 to TRBJ2-3; TCRdb lists TRBD1, though no DNA is available to test this call. The CDR3 totals 13 residues. Germline CDR1 is SQVTM and CDR2 is ANQGSEA. The CDR3 reads CSVRQGWTDTQYF.

J is TRBJ2-1 and V is TRBV6-1. The germline CDR1 and CDR2 sequences are MNHNS and SASEGT. The CDR3 totals 15 residues. CDR3 region: CASSRGDLTRNEQFF.

The chain carries TRBV25-1 and TRBJ2-7; the D gene TCRdb calls, TRBD2, cannot be checked with no DNA. Germline V gene data show CDR1 as MGHDK and CDR2 as SYGVNS. The CDR3 consists of 16 residues. The CDR3 here is CASSWGSGRNPYEQYF.

The chain joins TRBV28 to TRBJ2-7; TCRdb outputs TRBD1, but without DNA this stays unchecked. The CDR3 runs to 19 residues. Germline V gives CDR1 MDHEN, CDR2 SYDVKM. CDR3: CASSLSLRPPGQGIREQYF.

The V gene is TRBV7-7, the J gene TRBJ2-3; the D call from TCRdb, TRBD1, cannot be confirmed without DNA. The V gene's germline CDR1 is SSHAT and CDR2 FNYEAQ (reference sequence). The CDR3 contains 14 residues. CDR3 sequence: CASSLYPGPDTQYF.

The chain carries TRBV4-3 and TRBJ2-1. The CDR3 is 17 residues long. Germline CDR1 LGHNA, CDR2 YSLEER. The CDR3 protein is CASSQLRTKPTHNEQFF.

The chain couples TRBV7-9 to TRBJ1-3. The length of the CDR3 is 12 residues. Germline assignment: CDR1 SEHNR and CDR2 FQNEAQ (reference sequence). This CDR3 is CASSLLGNTIYF.

J is TRBJ2-1 and V is TRBV5-6; TCRdb lists TRBD1, though no DNA is available to test this call. CDR3 size: 15 residues. Germline-derived CDR1 and CDR2 are SGHDT and YYEEEE. The CDR3 protein is CASSIGQGGHNEQFF.

The gene calls are TRBV18 and TRBJ1-3; TCRdb designates TRBD1, a call that cannot be tested without DNA. CDR1 is KGHSH and CDR2 is LQKENI in the germline V gene. This CDR3 is built from 19 residues. The chain's CDR3 is CASSQIAPTPTFSGNTIYF.